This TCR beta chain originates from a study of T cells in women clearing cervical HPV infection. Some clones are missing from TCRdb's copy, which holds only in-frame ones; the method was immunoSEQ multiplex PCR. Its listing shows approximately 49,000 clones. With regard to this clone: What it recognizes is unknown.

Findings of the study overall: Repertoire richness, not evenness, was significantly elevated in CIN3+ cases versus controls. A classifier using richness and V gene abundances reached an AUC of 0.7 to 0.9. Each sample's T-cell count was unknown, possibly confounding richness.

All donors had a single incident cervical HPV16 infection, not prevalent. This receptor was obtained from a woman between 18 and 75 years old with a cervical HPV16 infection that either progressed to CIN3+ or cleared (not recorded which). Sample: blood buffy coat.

CDR3 protein: CASSLRTSGGGGSYNEQFF. Partial CDR3 DNA: TGTGCCAGCAGCTTAAGGACCAGCGGGGGGGGCGGTTCCTACAATGAG. The V and J genes are TRBV7-3 and TRBJ2-1, with TRBD2 matching over 10 bases. Read sequence stops 3 residues before the CDR3 end, and the germline J gene provides the missing end. This CDR3 contains 19 residues. Germline CDR1 SGHTA, CDR2 FQGTGA. V trimming: 1 base; J trimming: 1 base; junction bases outside the gene matches: 10.